This T cell receptor beta chain was recovered during a study of T cells in narcolepsy. Points on this clone: Its antigen is currently unknown.

The V and J ends lost 0 bases and 5 bases, in that order; junction bases with no gene match: 0. The germline CDR1 and CDR2 sequences are MNHEY and SVGAGI. The CDR3 runs 14 residues. Study-wide results and caveats: Autoreactive clonotypes reportedly recurred in blood of same and different patients, not controls.

The method was immunoSEQ multiplex PCR; TCRdb's version includes in-frame clones alone and lacks a portion of them. The data contain some 25,000 clones, around 83% of them singletons. Material for sequencing was CD45RA- memory CD4+ T cells from PBMCs. This chain connects TRBV6-5 to TRBJ2-1, with 8 bases identical to TRBD2. The TCR comes from a human donor with narcolepsy. This CDR3 is CASSYSGRDNEQFF. The DNA of the CDR3 is TGTGCCAGCAGTTACTCCGGGAGGGACAATGAGCAGTTCTTC.